This T cell receptor beta chain originates from a study of blood T cell repertoires in COVID-19. Measured with immunoSEQ multiplex PCR; TCRdb has only the in-frame clones, and not every one. The sample consists of nearly 45,000 clones, around 90% of them appearing once. This sequence originates from a woman of 80 years or more in a cohort sampled during active or convalescent COVID-19. The source material was peripheral blood.

The CDR3 region is CASSQDPLNYGYTF. In nucleotides, the CDR3 is TGTGCCAGCAGTCAGGATCCTCTTAACTATGGCTACACCTTC. V gene TRBV7-9 combines with J gene TRBJ1-2; D gene unclear. The CDR3 consists of 14 residues. The germline CDR1 and CDR2 sequences are SEHNR and FQNEAQ (reference sequence). V was shortened by 6 bases and J by 1 base, with 12 bases between the two germline ends. Supplemented by reference TRBV7-9 and TRBJ1-2, the full variable domain reads DTGVSQNPRHKITKRGQNVTFRCDPISEHNRLYWYRQTLGQGPEFLTYFQNEAQLEKSRLLSDRFSAERPKGSFSTLEIQRTEQGDSAMYLCASSQDPLNYGYTFGSGTRLTVV.